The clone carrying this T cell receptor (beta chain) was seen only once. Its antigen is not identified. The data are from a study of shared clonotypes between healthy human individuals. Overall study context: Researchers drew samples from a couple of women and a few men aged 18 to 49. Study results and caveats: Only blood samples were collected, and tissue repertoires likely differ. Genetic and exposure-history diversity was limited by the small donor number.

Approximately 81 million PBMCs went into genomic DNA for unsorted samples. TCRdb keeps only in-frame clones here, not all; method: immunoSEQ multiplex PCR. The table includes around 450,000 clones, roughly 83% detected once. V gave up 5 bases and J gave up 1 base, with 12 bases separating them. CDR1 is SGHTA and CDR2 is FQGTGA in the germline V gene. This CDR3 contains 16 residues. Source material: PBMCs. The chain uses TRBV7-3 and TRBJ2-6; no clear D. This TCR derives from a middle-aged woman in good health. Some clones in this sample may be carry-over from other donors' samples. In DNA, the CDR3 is TGTGCCAGCAGCCCGTCATACTCTTCTGGGGCCAACGTCCTGACTTTC. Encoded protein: CASSPSYSSGANVLTF.